The 12 T cell receptor beta chains below were found in one sample sequenced in a study of radiation and T cells in renal cell carcinoma. The time point here: blood 4 weeks post-SBRT, at nephrectomy. Treatment in this sample: 15 Gy SBRT to primary tumor, nephrectomy 4 weeks later. Measured with immunoSEQ multiplex PCR; TCRdb has only the in-frame clones, and not every one. The sample yields around 81,000 clones, about 82% seen once. The sequenced sample was blood, obtained from a patient whose treatment included radiotherapy and nephrectomy. All receptors derive from a man aged 50-60 years with renal cell carcinoma.

The genes are TRBV2 and TRBJ1-6; a weak D match, TRBD1 (5 bases). Trimming shortened V by 8 bases and J by 0 bases, and 26 bases separated the two germline ends. CDR3 length: 20 amino acids. Germline V gene lookup returns CDR1 SNHLY and CDR2 FYNNEI. The DNA of the CDR3 is TGTGCCAGCCTGACCCGGGAGGGGCGGCCTACTAGCTCCTATAATTCACCCCTCCACTTT. It yields the protein CASLTREGRPTSSYNSPLHF.

V is TRBV7-9 and J is TRBJ2-5, with TRBD2 matching 11 bases. V was pared by 5 bases and J by 2 bases, with 1 base of the junction left unmatched. The germline CDR1 and CDR2 sequences are SEHNR and FQNEAQ (reference sequence). This CDR3 is built from 14 residues. This CDR3 reads CASSPSGGQETQYF. The CDR3 DNA is TGTGCCAGCAGCCCTAGCGGGGGGCAAGAGACCCAGTACTTC. Using reference TRBV7-9 and TRBJ2-5 for the parts outside the CDR3, the full variable domain is DTGVSQNPRHKITKRGQNVTFRCDPISEHNRLYWYRQTLGQGPEFLTYFQNEAQLEKSRLLSDRFSAERPKGSFSTLEIQRTEQGDSAMYLCASSPSGGQETQYFGPGTRLLVL.

The rearrangement joins TRBV7-2 to TRBJ1-2; 9 nucleotides agree with TRBD1. Germline values: CDR1 SGHTA, CDR2 FQGNSA. This CDR3 contains 15 residues. V gave up 5 bases and J gave up 7 bases; unmatched junction bases: 11. The CDR3 DNA is TGTGCCAGCAGCACCCTCGGACAGGGGAGGGCTGGCTACACCTTC. Translating it yields CASSTLGQGRAGYTF.

The chain carries TRBV21-1 and TRBJ2-3; the table's D call of TRBD2 was not tested on the DNA. TRBV21-1 is termed a pseudogene. There are 16 residues in the CDR3. This CDR3 reads CASSRQTSGRTDTQYF. CDR3 nucleotides: TGTGCCAGCAGCAGACAGACTAGCGGTCGCACAGATACGCAGTATTTT.

This rearrangement joins TRBV19 to TRBJ2-7, with D perhaps given as TRBD1 or TRBD2 (5 bases each). V was shortened by 10 bases and J by 2 bases, with 15 bases between the two germline ends. This CDR3 has 13 residues. Germline CDR1 and CDR2: LNHDA and SQIVND (reference sequence). CDR3 in amino acids: CATRDAPPYEQYF. In DNA, the CDR3 is TGTGCCACCCGGGACGCTCCTCCCTACGAGCAGTACTTC. The full variable domain, rest sourced from reference TRBV19 and TRBJ2-7, is DGGITQSPKYLFRKEGQNVTLSCEQNLNHDAMYWYRQDPGQGLRLIYYSQIVNDFQKGDIAEGYSVSREKKESFPLTVTSAQKNPTAFYLCATRDAPPYEQYFGPGTRLTVT.

For the CDR3, the DNA is TGCGCCAGCAGTGAAGGACAGACTCCCAATCAGCCCCAGCATTTT. Its translation: CASSEGQTPNQPQHF. V and J are TRBV5-1 and TRBJ1-5; possibly TRBD1 for D (6 bases). Germline V gives CDR1 SGHRS, CDR2 YFSETQ. V lost 5 bases and J 3 bases, leaving 15 bases between the germline ends. The CDR3 extends over 15 amino acids.

The chain is built from TRBV5-1 and TRBJ2-7; D gene uncertain. Germline-derived CDR1 and CDR2 are SGHRS and YFSETQ. The V and J ends lost 6 bases and 2 bases respectively, with 18 bases between them. The CDR3 extends over 15 amino acids. CDR3 protein: CASNPEKGGPYEQYF. CDR3 bases: TGCGCCAGCAACCCGGAAAAGGGCGGCCCCTACGAGCAGTACTTC.

The chain combines TRBV6-5 with TRBJ2-4; D possibly corresponds to TRBD2 (5 bases). V lost 2 bases, J lost 3 bases, and 5 bases lay in between. CDR1 MNHEY and CDR2 SVGAGI come from the germline V gene. The CDR3 extends over 13 amino acids. The CDR3 coding sequence is TGTGCCAGCAGTTACGCGGGCAAAAACATTCAGTACTTC. Its protein is CASSYAGKNIQYF.

The CDR3 DNA is TGTGCCAGCAGCTGGACTAGCGGGGGGTACCAAGAGACCCAGTACTTC. This sequence encodes CASSWTSGGYQETQYF. This chain links TRBV11-2 with TRBJ2-5, with 14 positions matching TRBD2. Germline CDR1 is SGHAT and CDR2 is FQNNGV. Germline trimming cut 4 bases from V and 0 bases from J; bases unmatched to any gene: 1. The CDR3 contains 16 residues.

This chain connects TRBV19 to TRBJ2-7; TRBD2 agrees at 13 bases. The CDR3 loop spans 15 amino acids. V shed 5 bases, J shed 3 bases, and the junction held 4 bases outside the gene matches. CDR1 and CDR2 from the germline V gene are LNHDA and SQIVND (reference sequence). CDR3 nucleotides: TGTGCCAGTAGTGTCCGACTAGCGGGAGGCTACGAGCAGTACTTC. As protein: CASSVRLAGGYEQYF.

The V call is TRBV19, the J call TRBJ2-1, with D perhaps TRBD1 or TRBD2 (6 bases each). Trimming left V 7 bases short and J 7 bases short, with 17 bases between. Germline lookup yields CDR1 LNHDA and CDR2 SQIVND (reference sequence). The CDR3 has 14 amino acids. CDR3 nucleotide sequence: TGTGCCAGTACGGGAACAGGGAGGAAGAATGAGCAGTTCTTC. It specifies CASTGTGRKNEQFF.

V is TRBV2 and J is TRBJ2-1, with 8 bases lining up with TRBD1. The germline V gene encodes CDR1 SNHLY and CDR2 FYNNEI. V lost 9 bases, J lost 7 bases, and 11 bases stayed unmatched. CDR3 length: 14 amino acids. The CDR3: CASLRTGSVNEQFF. Written as DNA, the CDR3 is TGTGCCAGTCTAAGGACAGGGAGTGTGAATGAGCAGTTCTTC.